The 18 T cell receptor beta chains in this list originate from one sample, sequenced in a study of memory B cells and T cells in multiple sclerosis. Stimulus-free culture yielded autoproliferating CFSE-dim and non-proliferating CFSE-high T cells, each sequenced separately. Cultures began with 45 million to 50 million CFSE-labeled PBMCs, unstimulated for 7 days, with replicate wells pooled. Sequenced by immunoSEQ multiplex PCR; TCRdb stores in-frame clones only, minus some. The table has 46,000 or so clones, approximately 80% seen once. Their cognate antigens are unknown. The specimen sequenced was PBMCs from blood kept in culture. The receptors shown here come from a human donor with multiple sclerosis.

V and J are TRBV21-1 and TRBJ1-5. TRBV21-1 represents a pseudogene. The CDR3 has 12 residues. The CDR3 loop is CASSKKVPPQHF. For the CDR3, the DNA is TGTGCCAGCAGCAAAAAAGTGCCGCCCCAGCATTTT.

This clone was recorded a few times. CDR3 protein: CASSQGRIGGYEQYF. The CDR3 DNA is TGCGCCAGCAGCCAAGGACGGATCGGAGGCTACGAGCAGTACTTC. This chain connects TRBV4-3 to TRBJ2-7; a weak D match, TRBD2 (5 bases). CDR1 is LGHNA, CDR2 YSLEER, per germline. The CDR3 extends over 15 amino acids. The V end lost 1 base, the J end lost 3 bases, and 13 bases lay between the germline ends.

This clone appeared once. This chain joins TRBV20-1 and TRBJ2-7; no firm D call. The V end was cut by 6 bases, the J end by 4 bases, with 7 bases between. The CDR3 totals 10 residues. Germline assignment: CDR1 DFQATT and CDR2 SNEGSKA (reference sequence). The CDR3 DNA reads as TGCAGTGCCGCCTTATACGAGCAGTACTTC. Amino acid sequence: CSAALYEQYF.

The genes are TRBV9 and TRBJ2-5; TRBD1 matches 8 bases. The CDR3 is 15 amino acids. V was pared by 3 bases and J by 4 bases, with 8 bases of the junction left unmatched. Germline V CDR1 and CDR2: SGDLS, YYNGEE. The chain's CDR3 is CASSEGTGAGETQYF. The CDR3 DNA reads as TGTGCCAGCAGCGAGGGGACAGGCGCAGGAGAGACCCAGTACTTC.

There are a few counts of this clone. The genes are TRBV9 and TRBJ1-3; D perhaps matches TRBD1 (6 bases). Germline values: CDR1 SGDLS, CDR2 YYNGEE. V was cut by 0 bases and J by 0 bases, with 10 bases left in between. This CDR3 is built from 16 residues. As DNA, the CDR3 is TGTGCCAGCAGCGTAGAGGACAGCTACTCTGGAAACACCATATATTTT. It translates to CASSVEDSYSGNTIYF.

The V gene is TRBV4-3, the J gene TRBJ2-6; 7 bases align to TRBD1. V lost 4 bases and J lost 1; bases outside the gene matches: 7. The V gene's germline CDR1 is LGHNA and CDR2 YSLEER. The CDR3 extends over 17 amino acids. The CDR3 region has the DNA TGCGCCAGCAGCCGAGAGACAGGGAGATCTGGGGCCAACGTCCTGACTTTC. It translates to CASSRETGRSGANVLTF.

This clone was recorded a few times. The chain joins TRBV7-9 to TRBJ2-7, with unresolved D. Looked up from germline, CDR1 is SEHNR and CDR2 is FQNEAQ (reference sequence). The ends were cut back, 5 bases at V and 9 bases at J, with 11 bases in the middle. CDR3 length equals 11 residues. The DNA for the CDR3 is TGTGCCAGCAGCCCCCATCTAGGGCAGTACTTC. It codes for CASSPHLGQYF.

The rearrangement joins TRBV15 to TRBJ1-2; D gene uncertain. CDR1 LNHNV and CDR2 YYDKDF come from the germline V gene (reference sequence). The CDR3 is 15 amino acids. Trimming left V 1 base short and J 4 bases short, with 13 bases between. In nucleotides, the CDR3 is TGTGCCACCAGCAGAGGGGCAGAGTCTTTCTATGGCTACACCTTC. Residues: CATSRGAESFYGYTF.

This chain joins TRBV5-5 and TRBJ1-2; D call uncertain. The CDR3 consists of 13 residues. CDR1 and CDR2 (germline): SGHKS, YYEKEE (reference sequence). Trimming left V 0 bases short and J 7 bases short, with 10 bases between. The CDR3 DNA is TGTGCCAGCAGCTTGGTTGAGGGCGGTGGCTACACCTTC. Protein sequence: CASSLVEGGGYTF.

This rearrangement joins TRBV5-4 to TRBJ2-7; D possibly uses TRBD1 or TRBD2 (5 bases each). Germline V lookup: CDR1 SGHNT, CDR2 YYREEE (reference sequence). V was cut by 0 bases and J by 2 bases, with 12 bases left in between. The CDR3 runs to 15 residues. The CDR3 region has the DNA TGTGCCAGCAGCTTGGTCCGGGACCACCCCTACGAGCAGTACTTC. This codes for CASSLVRDHPYEQYF.

V gene TRBV19 combines with J gene TRBJ2-1; D is unresolved. Trimming pared 6 bases from V and 8 bases from J, leaving 14 bases between. The CDR3 has 13 residues. Germline CDR1 reads LNHDA; CDR2 reads SQIVND (reference sequence). DNA for the CDR3: TGTGCCAGTAGCTCTTACTCGGCCGATGAGCAGTTCTTC. It yields the protein CASSSYSADEQFF. Combining the CDR3 with reference TRBV19 and TRBJ2-1 gives the whole variable domain DGGITQSPKYLFRKEGQNVTLSCEQNLNHDAMYWYRQDPGQGLRLIYYSQIVNDFQKGDIAEGYSVSREKKESFPLTVTSAQKNPTAFYLCASSSYSADEQFFGPGTRLTVL.

This clone was seen more than once but under ten times. The chain couples TRBV7-2 to TRBJ2-2; TRBD2 matches at 10 bases. Germline values: CDR1 SGHTA, CDR2 FQGNSA. The junction had 4 bases not matched to a gene; V was cut back by 1 base and J by 2 bases. This CDR3 comprises 17 residues. In DNA form, the CDR3 reads TGTGCCAGCAGCTTAGGTAGCGGGGGGCCTAACACCGGGGAGCTGTTTTTT. It encodes CASSLGSGGPNTGELFF.

The V and J genes are TRBV6-1 and TRBJ1-1; no clear D gene. The CDR3 extends over 11 amino acids. From germline, CDR1 is MNHNS and CDR2 SASEGT. The V gene lost 6 bases and the J gene lost 11 bases, with 13 bases spanning the gap. The CDR3, as DNA: TGTGCCAGCAGGGAATCAAAAGGGGCTTTCTTT. This translates into CASRESKGAFF.

V gene TRBV6-5 combines with J gene TRBJ2-5; the D is unclear. The tail of the sequence fits TRBJ2-7 better, so the J call may be wrong. The CDR3 spans 15 residues. Germline V gene data show CDR1 as MNHEY and CDR2 as SVGAGI. CDR3 in amino acids: CASSPFGEANYEQYF. In DNA, the CDR3 is TGTGCCAGCAGTCCTTTCGGAGAAGCCAACTACGAGCAGTACTTC.

The rearrangement links TRBV19 to TRBJ2-6, with D possibly TRBD1 on 5 matching bases. The V gene lost 5 bases and the J gene lost 0 bases, with 11 bases spanning the gap. The CDR3 has 16 amino acids. The germline V gene has CDR1 LNHDA and CDR2 SQIVND (reference sequence). The CDR3 loop reads CASSANRISGANVLTF. DNA for the CDR3: TGTGCCAGTAGTGCTAACAGGATCTCTGGGGCCAACGTCCTGACTTTC.

The rearrangement uses TRBV10-2 and TRBJ2-7; 7 bases are shared with TRBD1. V was pared by 4 bases and J by 1 base, with 4 bases of the junction left unmatched. This CDR3 spans 14 amino acids. The germline V gene encodes CDR1 WSHSY and CDR2 SAAADI. CDR3 sequence (DNA): TGCGCCAGCAGTGGGACAGGCCCATCCTACGAGCAGTACTTC. Translating it yields CASSGTGPSYEQYF.

The gene calls are TRBV29-1 and TRBJ1-1; no firm D call. The germline V gene has CDR1 SQVTM and CDR2 ANQGSEA. The CDR3 consists of 14 residues. With 7 bases removed from V and 1 base from J, the gap between germline ends came to 16 bases. CDR3 nucleotide sequence: TGCAGCGCCGTCGGTTCTTATTCGAACACTGAAGCTTTCTTT. Its translation: CSAVGSYSNTEAFF.

The J gene is TRBJ2-1, the V gene TRBV9, with 10 positions matching TRBD1. The germline gives CDR1 SGDLS, CDR2 YYNGEE. The CDR3 sequence is 14 residues long. J lost 13 bases, V lost 0 bases, and 7 bases had no gene match. CDR3 amino acids: CASSVEGQGTGQFF. As DNA, the CDR3 is TGTGCCAGCAGCGTAGAGGGACAGGGGACGGGTCAGTTCTTC.